This is a list of T cell receptor beta chains from one sample in a study of T cell repertoires in cytomegalovirus infection. From the reads, TCRdb called clonotypes with MiXCR, one entry per CDR3 protein. The sample holds around 530,000 distinct CDR3 sequences; around a quarter are singletons and the top ten take under 15%. The sequenced sample consisted of PBMCs. All receptors come from a human donor in good health (CMV status not recorded). Some clones in this sample may be carry-over from other donors' samples. The CDR3 runs from the conserved cysteine through the conserved F or W. A D gene is named only where the DNA matches it firmly. Clone size is shown for a subset of rows, as once, few, many or a class of expanded clone.

TRBJ2-1	TRBD2	few	TRBV28	CASSTPARGGSSYNEQFF	TGTGCCAGCAGCACCCCTGCCCGGGGGGGGAGCTCCTACAATGAGCAGTTCTTC
TRBJ1-3	-	-	TRBV18	CASSLTEWSGNTIYF	TGTGCCAGCTCTCTAACGGAATGGTCTGGAAACACCATATATTTT
TRBJ1-2	-	-	TRBV7-2	CASILKGLRVAGYTF	TGTGCCAGCATCTTGAAGGGCTTAAGGGTGGCGGGCTACACCTTC
TRBJ2-1	TRBD2	many	TRBV7-2	CASSLRGGVAGGYNAEQFF	TGTGCCAGCAGCTTAAGAGGGGGGGTAGCGGGAGGGTACAATGCTGAGCAGTTCTTC
TRBJ1-5	-	-	TRBV6-2/TRBV6-3	CASSRGRAEPQHF	TGTGCCAGCAGCCGGGGCCGAGCGGAGCCCCAGCATTTT
TRBJ2-7	-	-	TRBV18	CASSPSQAVYEQYF	TGTGCCAGCTCACCATCGCAGGCAGTCTACGAGCAGTACTTC
TRBJ1-1	-	-	TRBV18	CASSPGPGSEAFF	TGTGCCAGCTCGCCCGGGCCGGGATCTGAAGCTTTCTTT
TRBJ1-6	-	-	TRBV9	CASSRRGDSPLHF	TGTGCCAGCAGCAGGAGGGGGGACTCACCCCTCCACTTT
TRBJ2-3	-	-	TRBV28	CASSLWAISTDTQYF	TGTGCCAGCAGTTTATGGGCTATTAGCACAGATACGCAGTATTTT
TRBJ2-3	TRBD2	few	TRBV6-4	CASSVTSGTPDTQYF	TGTGCCAGCAGTGTTACTAGCGGGACCCCAGATACGCAGTATTTT
TRBJ1-6	-	-	TRBV20-1	CSARDRGQSSYNSPLHF	TGCAGTGCTAGAGATCGAGGACAGAGCTCCTATAATTCACCCCTCCACTTT
TRBJ2-1	TRBD2	-	TRBV11-2	CASSLVRAGASYNEQFF	TGTGCCAGCAGCTTAGTCCGGGCGGGAGCCAGCTACAATGAGCAGTTCTTC
TRBJ2-1	-	-	TRBV6-2/TRBV6-3	CASTYGGTKYNEQFF	TGTGCCAGCACTTATGGCGGGACCAAGTACAATGAGCAGTTCTTC
TRBJ2-6	-	few	TRBV9	CASSVASWGAGANVLTF	TGTGCCAGCAGCGTAGCCTCTTGGGGCGCTGGGGCCAACGTCCTGACTTTC
TRBJ2-1	TRBD2	many	TRBV7-2	CASSFGGRANEQFF	TGTGCCAGCAGCTTTGGCGGGAGGGCCAATGAGCAGTTCTTC
TRBJ2-4	-	-	TRBV28	CASSSSGPKNIQYF	TGTGCCAGCAGTTCCAGTGGCCCCAAAAACATTCAGTACTTC
TRBJ2-3	-	many	TRBV7-2	CASSLGPRAPDTQYF	TGTGCCAGCAGCTTAGGTCCTCGCGCCCCCGATACGCAGTATTTT
TRBJ2-5	TRBD1	-	TRBV5-4	CASSVQGARETQYF	TGTGCCAGCAGCGTCCAGGGGGCGAGGGAGACCCAGTACTTC
TRBJ1-1	-	few	TRBV12-3/TRBV12-4	CASSFRPVLTEAFF	TGTGCCAGCAGTTTTCGGCCAGTATTGACTGAAGCTTTCTTT
TRBJ2-5	-	-	TRBV12-3/TRBV12-4	CASSRGGTQYF	TGTGCCAGCAGTCGCGGCGGGACCCAGTACTTC
TRBJ2-3	TRBD2	-	TRBV19	CASSEGTSGRQDTQYF	TGTGCCAGTAGTGAGGGGACTAGCGGGAGACAAGATACGCAGTATTTT
TRBJ2-7	TRBD2	few	TRBV29-1	CSVETSGRAKGEQYF	TGCAGCGTAGAAACTAGCGGGAGGGCTAAGGGTGAGCAGTACTTC
TRBJ1-5	TRBD1	-	TRBV30	CAWSSGTGPQPQHF	TGTGCCTGGAGTTCCGGGACAGGGCCTCAGCCCCAGCATTTT
TRBJ2-3	-	-	TRBV5-4	CASSPWTIRDTQYF	TGTGCCAGCAGCCCGTGGACTATCAGGGATACGCAGTATTTT
TRBJ2-7	-	-	TRBV28	CASSLIVGLKAYEQYF	TGTGCCAGCAGCCTGATAGTGGGGCTAAAGGCCTACGAGCAGTACTTC
TRBJ1-5	TRBD1	few	TRBV6-1	CASVQGAQQPQHF	TGTGCCAGCGTACAGGGGGCACAGCAGCCCCAGCATTTT
TRBJ2-1	TRBD1	-	TRBV6-5	CASSASGQGFYEQFF	TGTGCCAGCAGCGCCTCGGGACAGGGGTTCTATGAGCAGTTCTTC
TRBJ2-3	TRBD1	-	TRBV20-1	CSARDLKSTRAGQAAQYF	TGCAGTGCTAGAGATTTAAAATCTACCCGGGCAGGACAGGCCGCGCAGTATTTT
TRBJ2-2	-	-	TRBV24-1	CATSARPSSANTGELFF	TGTGCCACCAGCGCCCGGCCTAGCAGCGCGAACACCGGGGAGCTGTTTTTT
TRBJ2-3	-	-	TRBV5-1	CASSGRDTQYF	TGCGCCAGCAGCGGTCGAGATACGCAGTATTTT
TRBJ1-6	TRBD1	-	TRBV27	CASLQGVPTNYNSPLHF	TGTGCCAGCCTACAGGGGGTGCCTACGAATTATAATTCACCCCTCCACTTT
TRBJ2-1	TRBD2	-	TRBV7-7	CASSRTSGSRDIYNEQFF	TGTGCCAGCAGCCGGACTAGCGGGAGTAGGGACATCTACAATGAGCAGTTCTTC
TRBJ2-5	TRBD1	many	TRBV7-6	CASSLTPGQGGQETQYF	TGTGCCAGCAGCCTTACCCCGGGACAGGGAGGCCAAGAGACCCAGTACTTC
TRBJ2-1	-	few	TRBV11-2	CASSLVSRTNEQFF	TGTGCCAGCAGCTTAGTTTCCAGGACGAATGAGCAGTTCTTC
TRBJ2-5	-	-	TRBV28	CASSLRGLFKETQYF	TGTGCCAGCAGTTTGAGGGGACTGTTTAAAGAGACCCAGTACTTC
TRBJ2-5	TRBD1	few	TRBV6-2/TRBV6-3	CASGQGETQYF	TGTGCCAGCGGACAGGGGGAGACCCAGTACTTC
TRBJ2-6	-	-	TRBV7-9	CASSGGEAGANVLTF	TGTGCCAGCAGCGGCGGGGAGGCGGGGGCCAACGTCCTGACTTTC
TRBJ2-3	TRBD2	few	TRBV7-2	CASSLGVAGVADTQYF	TGTGCCAGCAGCTTAGGAGTAGCGGGAGTTGCAGATACGCAGTATTTT
TRBJ2-1	-	-	TRBV29-1	CSVGYMGTSYNEQFF	TGCAGCGTTGGTTATATGGGTACCTCCTACAATGAGCAGTTCTTC
TRBJ1-2	-	-	TRBV12-3/TRBV12-4	CASSLTPTANYGYTF	TGTGCCAGCAGTCTAACTCCTACGGCAAACTATGGCTACACCTTC
TRBJ2-1	TRBD2	-	TRBV12-3/TRBV12-4	CASSHGTSGSYNEQFF	TGTGCCAGCAGTCATGGGACTAGCGGGAGCTACAATGAGCAGTTCTTC
TRBJ1-1	TRBD1	few	TRBV9	CASSVPPGGASEAFF	TGTGCCAGCAGCGTACCCCCAGGGGGCGCGTCTGAAGCTTTCTTT
TRBJ2-6	-	-	TRBV28	CASRRRREVSGANVLTF	TGTGCCAGCCGGAGGAGACGAGAGGTATCTGGGGCCAACGTCCTGACTTTC
TRBJ2-5	TRBD2	many	TRBV12-3/TRBV12-4	CASTLGGSATQYF	TGTGCCAGCACCCTCGGGGGGTCGGCGACCCAGTACTTC
TRBJ2-2	TRBD1	few	TRBV2	CANRDRGMGRELFF	TGTGCCAACCGGGACAGGGGTATGGGGCGGGAGCTGTTTTTT
TRBJ1-3	-	-	TRBV12-3/TRBV12-4	CASSPESPQDSGNTIYF	TGTGCCAGCAGCCCGGAGTCACCTCAGGACTCTGGAAACACCATATATTTT
TRBJ1-3	TRBD1	-	TRBV9	CASSDLPGTGGLVGNTIYF	TGTGCCAGCAGCGACCTTCCCGGGACAGGGGGCTTGGTTGGAAACACCATATATTTT
TRBJ2-1	TRBD2	-	TRBV24-1	CATSDSSGKSYNEQFF	TGTGCCACCAGTGATTCTAGCGGGAAGTCCTACAATGAGCAGTTCTTC
TRBJ1-5	-	few	TRBV5-6	CASSSWALERNQPQHF	TGTGCCAGCAGCTCGTGGGCCTTAGAGCGCAATCAGCCCCAGCATTTT
TRBJ2-5	-	-	TRBV20-1	CSAREVSETQYF	TGCAGTGCTAGAGAAGTCTCGGAGACCCAGTACTTC
TRBJ1-2	TRBD1	many	TRBV7-2	CASSSGQGKNYGYTF	TGTGCCAGCAGCTCTGGACAGGGGAAAAACTATGGCTACACCTTC
TRBJ1-2	-	few	TRBV12-3/TRBV12-4	CASSLSGLSPNLGYTF	TGTGCCAGCAGTTTGTCAGGCCTCAGCCCTAACTTGGGCTACACCTTC
TRBJ1-2	-	-	TRBV27	CASSPAWTASNYGYTF	TGTGCCAGCAGTCCCGCCTGGACAGCCTCTAACTATGGCTACACCTTC
TRBJ1-2	-	-	TRBV5-6	CASTTGPVGYTF	TGTGCCAGCACCACAGGGCCCGTTGGCTACACCTTC
TRBJ2-3	TRBD2	many	TRBV7-2	CASRYRLAGDGGATQYF	TGTGCCAGCAGATATAGACTAGCGGGAGATGGAGGGGCCACGCAGTATTTT
TRBJ2-7	TRBD2	-	TRBV28	CASSDTSGRLGEQYF	TGTGCCAGCAGTGATACTAGCGGGCGTCTAGGAGAGCAGTACTTC
TRBJ2-1	-	-	TRBV19	CASRGRERAYNEQFF	TGTGCCAGTAGGGGTCGGGAGCGGGCCTACAATGAGCAGTTCTTC
TRBJ2-3	TRBD1	-	TRBV7-8	CASSPLDRVGTDTQYF	TGTGCCAGCAGCCCGTTGGACAGGGTAGGAACAGATACGCAGTATTTT
TRBJ2-3	TRBD2	many	TRBV7-2	CASSRRTSGRFLTDTQYF	TGTGCCAGCAGCCGCCGGACTAGCGGGAGGTTCCTCACAGATACGCAGTATTTT